The 25 T cell receptor beta chains listed next were all sequenced from one sample in a study of T cell responses to AZD1222 COVID-19 vaccine. Data came from immunoSEQ multiplex PCR; TCRdb stores just in-frame clones and leaves some out. The table records 54,000 or so clones, 70% to 90% of them present only once. The sample was peripheral blood, taken on day 0 of AZD1222 vaccination. Receptor source: an adult in good health.

This clone appeared once. The J gene is TRBJ1-1, the V gene TRBV11-2; D is ambiguous. V was cut by 4 bases and J by 3 bases, with 12 bases left in between. Germline V gives CDR1 SGHAT, CDR2 FQNNGV. The CDR3 is 14 residues long. This CDR3 is CASSSLRGHTEAFF. Here the CDR3 DNA reads TGTGCCAGCAGCTCCCTTCGTGGGCACACTGAAGCTTTCTTT. The full variable domain, in which reference TRBV11-2 and TRBJ1-1 provide the parts outside the CDR3, is EAGVAQSPRYKIIEKRQSVAFWCNPISGHATLYWYQQILGQGPKLLIQFQNNGVVDDSQLPKDRFSAERLKGVDSTLKIQPAKLEDSAVYLCASSSLRGHTEAFFGQGTRLTVV.

This chain joins TRBV27 and TRBJ2-3; D is uncertain. Trimming pared 0 bases from V and 1 base from J, leaving 2 bases between. From germline, CDR1 is MNHEY and CDR2 SMNVEV (reference sequence). The CDR3 length is 13 residues. Written as DNA, the CDR3 is TGTGCCAGCAGTTTATCGGGCACAGATACGCAGTATTTT. It yields the protein CASSLSGTDTQYF.

The chain recombines TRBV27 with TRBJ2-1; weak D call: TRBD2 (7 bases). CDR1 MNHEY and CDR2 SMNVEV come from the germline V gene (reference sequence). Trimming cost V 4 bases and J 3 bases, with 16 bases left between them. The CDR3 runs to 16 residues. The CDR3 region has the DNA TGTGCCAGCAGTTGTAGGGGGGGGGCATACTACAATGAGCAGTTCTTC. This translates into CASSCRGGAYYNEQFF.

Comment on this clone: Because it lacks the conserved phenylalanine or tryptophan at the end, this CDR3 is likely a read error. Because the CDR3's place on the DNA is in doubt, the DNA is left out and the CDR3 is given as listed by TCRdb. The chain carries TRBV7-9 and TRBJ1-3; the table gives TRBD1 as D, unverified against the DNA. The CDR3 extends over 12 residues, inclusive of both ends. Germline-derived CDR1 and CDR2 are SEHNR and FQNEAQ (reference sequence). CDR3 protein: CASSLEGWDTML.

V is TRBV5-1 and J is TRBJ2-7, with D uncertain. Germline CDR1 SGHRS, CDR2 YFSETQ. V shed 4 bases and J shed 3 bases, with 11 bases lying between them. The CDR3 sequence is 13 residues long. The DNA for the CDR3 is TGCGCCAGCAGCCCCACGACCCTCTACGAGCAGTACTTC. Residues: CASSPTTLYEQYF.

The chain joins TRBV24-1 to TRBJ1-5, with 10 bases lining up with TRBD1. Germline loops: CDR1 KGHDR, CDR2 SFDVKD. This CDR3 spans 15 amino acids. V was clipped by 3 bases and J by 2 bases; unmatched bases: 0. Here the CDR3 reads CATSDGTGGNQPQHF. The CDR3 region has the DNA TGTGCCACCAGTGATGGGACAGGGGGCAATCAGCCCCAGCATTTT.

The chain carries TRBV16 and TRBJ1-4; D is possibly TRBD1 (5 bases). Trimming left V 2 bases short and J 7 bases short, with 8 bases between. There are 13 residues in the CDR3. Germline V gene sequence: CDR1 KGHSY, CDR2 FQNENV. The CDR3 nucleotides are TGTGCCAGCAGCCAACAGGGAAGTGAAAAACTGTTTTTT. This codes for CASSQQGSEKLFF.

This clone came up a few times. CDR3 sequence (DNA): TGTGCCAGCAGCTTGCCCCGGGGCGCAATGAACACTGAAGCTTTCTTT. It is translated as CASSLPRGAMNTEAFF. This chain connects TRBV5-4 to TRBJ1-1; the D gene is possibly TRBD1 (5 bases). Germline CDR1 and CDR2: SGHNT and YYREEE (reference sequence). The length of the CDR3 is 16 residues. V lost 1 base to trimming and J lost 0 bases, with 13 bases between them.

This chain joins TRBV6-4 and TRBJ2-7, with 7 nucleotides matching TRBD2. V dropped 4 bases and J dropped 3; count of bases not matched to a gene: 6. This CDR3 has 14 amino acids. The germline V gene encodes CDR1 MRHNA and CDR2 SNTAGT. The CDR3 DNA is TGTGCCAGCAGTGTGGAGACTAGCAACTACGAGCAGTACTTC. This translates into CASSVETSNYEQYF.

The chain has TRBV27 and TRBJ2-7, with a weak D call TRBD2 (5 bases). CDR3 length equals 16 residues. V lost 5 bases and J lost 5, with 22 bases in between. The germline V gene encodes CDR1 MNHEY and CDR2 SMNVEV (reference sequence). CDR3 loop: CASSGSRTGGRNEQYF. In nucleotides, the CDR3 is TGTGCCAGCAGTGGTTCACGGACTGGCGGCAGAAACGAGCAGTACTTC.

This clone is a singleton in its sample. The chain links TRBV5-5 to TRBJ2-2, with a possible D match to TRBD1 (6 bases). The CDR3 runs to 16 residues. Germline CDR1 is SGHKS and CDR2 is YYEKEE (reference sequence). V dropped 4 bases and J dropped 2 bases, with 15 bases sitting between them. CDR3: CASSLRQASNTGELFF. DNA of the CDR3: TGTGCCAGCAGCCTCCGACAGGCCTCAAACACCGGGGAGCTGTTTTTT.

This rearrangement joins TRBV6-5 to TRBJ2-5; 7 bases match TRBD1. Trimming cost V 0 bases and J 4 bases; bases outside gene matches: 5. CDR1 and CDR2 (germline): MNHEY, SVGAGI. CDR3 length: 15 residues. CDR3 DNA: TGTGCCAGCAGTTACTCCCGGACAGGAGGAGAGACCCAGTACTTC. As protein: CASSYSRTGGETQYF.

This clone has only a few counts. The chain combines TRBV5-1 with TRBJ1-1; 7 nucleotides agree with TRBD1. This CDR3 has 15 amino acids. Germline CDR1 and CDR2: SGHRS and YFSETQ. The ends lost 4 bases at V and 1 base at J; junction bases unmatched: 7. The CDR3 sequence: CASSMGQPGNTEAFF. In DNA form, the CDR3 reads TGCGCCAGCAGCATGGGACAGCCGGGGAACACTGAAGCTTTCTTT.

This sequence joins TRBV14 and TRBJ1-1; D call uncertain. The CDR3 spans 14 residues. Trimming cost V 0 bases and J 4 bases, with 9 bases left between them. In germline, CDR1 is SGHDN, CDR2 FVKESK. The CDR3, as DNA: TGTGCCAGCAGCCAAGAGGGTCGGTTCACTGAAGCTTTCTTT. Protein product: CASSQEGRFTEAFF.

V and J are TRBV6-5 and TRBJ1-4; no reliable D call. Trimming shortened V by 6 bases and J by 6 bases, and 14 bases separated the two germline ends. The CDR3 spans 14 residues. Germline values: CDR1 MNHEY, CDR2 SVGAGI. This CDR3 is CASSLVSADEKLFF. The CDR3 DNA follows: TGTGCCAGCAGCCTCGTTTCGGCGGATGAAAAACTGTTTTTT.

The J gene is TRBJ2-7, the V gene TRBV5-4; D unclear. CDR3 size: 13 residues. V dropped 0 bases and J dropped 2 bases, with 6 bases sitting between them. CDR1 SGHNT and CDR2 YYREEE come from the germline V gene (reference sequence). CDR3 sequence: CASSLAGPYEQYF. In nucleotides, the CDR3 is TGTGCCAGCAGCTTGGCCGGGCCCTACGAGCAGTACTTC.

The chain recombines TRBV4-1 with TRBJ1-4, with 7 nucleotides matching TRBD1. This CDR3 has 15 amino acids. V lost 1 base, J lost 10 bases, and 9 bases stayed unmatched. Per germline, CDR1 MGHRA and CDR2 YSYEKL. This CDR3 reads CASSQVGGAPGKLFF. The CDR3 nucleotides read TGCGCCAGCAGCCAAGTAGGGGGCGCCCCGGGAAAACTGTTTTTT.

This chain links TRBV28 with TRBJ1-2; the D is unclear. CDR3 length: 15 residues. Germline V gives CDR1 MDHEN, CDR2 SYDVKM. Trimming took off 6 bases at V and 2 bases at J, with 16 bases between the two ends. The DNA for the CDR3 is TGTGCCAGCAGCCCTCCGGGAGGAATAAACTATGGCTACACCTTC. Its translation: CASSPPGGINYGYTF.

The chain carries TRBV12-3 or TRBV12-4 and TRBJ2-7; D is undetermined. V was pared by 2 bases and J by 4 bases, with 6 bases between. The CDR3 spans 12 residues. Here the CDR3 reads CASSLRVYEQYF. Here the CDR3 DNA reads TGTGCCAGCAGTTTAAGAGTTTACGAGCAGTACTTC.

V is TRBV10-3 and J is TRBJ2-1; possibly TRBD2 for D (6 bases). This CDR3 spans 17 amino acids. With 8 bases removed from V and 4 bases from J, the gap between germline ends came to 24 bases. The V gene's germline CDR1 is ENHRY and CDR2 SYGVKD. DNA for the CDR3: TGTGCCATCCAACAGGTGGAGGGGCCTGTGATATACAATGAGCAGTTCTTC. This codes for CAIQQVEGPVIYNEQFF.

Only one count was recorded for this clone. The chain has TRBV28 and TRBJ1-5, with no clear D. The CDR3 loop spans 15 amino acids. Germline V gene data show CDR1 as MDHEN and CDR2 as SYDVKM. The V gene lost 4 bases and the J gene lost 0 bases, with 10 bases spanning the gap. Written as DNA, the CDR3 is TGTGCCAGCAGTTCCCCTTGGGGTAGCAATCAGCCCCAGCATTTT. Its protein product is CASSSPWGSNQPQHF.

The chain is built from TRBV28 and TRBJ1-1; 10 bases are shared with TRBD1. The V gene's germline CDR1 is MDHEN and CDR2 SYDVKM. The CDR3 is 13 residues long. Trimming cost V 7 bases and J 4 bases; bases outside gene matches: 3. Here the CDR3 reads CASKRDRGTEAFF. Here the CDR3 DNA reads TGTGCCAGCAAGAGGGACAGGGGCACTGAAGCTTTCTTT.

The rearrangement links TRBV12-3 or TRBV12-4 to TRBJ1-2; the D gene is possibly TRBD1 (6 bases). The CDR3 spans 13 residues. Deletions cut 4 bases from V and 6 bases from J, with 12 bases between. The CDR3 is CASSSTGYNGYTF. As DNA, the CDR3 is TGTGCCAGCAGTTCAACAGGGTACAATGGCTACACCTTC.

The chain recombines TRBV3-1 (or the pseudogene TRBV3-2) with TRBJ1-5, with D maybe TRBD1 (5 bases). This CDR3 is 16 amino acids long. V was trimmed by 1 base and J by 1 base, leaving 11 bases between them. Germline-derived CDR1 and CDR2 are LGHDT and YNNKEL (reference sequence). The CDR3 spells CASSQAGGASNQPQHF. The CDR3 nucleotides are TGTGCCAGCAGCCAAGCCGGAGGGGCCAGCAATCAGCCCCAGCATTTT.

The J gene is TRBJ1-2, the V gene TRBV6-1; weak D call: TRBD1 (6 bases). Germline CDR1 and CDR2: MNHNS and SASEGT. V gave up 5 bases and J gave up 9 bases, with 19 bases separating them. CDR3 length equals 14 residues. The CDR3 is CASSIPTGYRRYTF. The CDR3 DNA follows: TGTGCCAGCAGTATACCTACAGGGTACCGTCGCTACACCTTC.